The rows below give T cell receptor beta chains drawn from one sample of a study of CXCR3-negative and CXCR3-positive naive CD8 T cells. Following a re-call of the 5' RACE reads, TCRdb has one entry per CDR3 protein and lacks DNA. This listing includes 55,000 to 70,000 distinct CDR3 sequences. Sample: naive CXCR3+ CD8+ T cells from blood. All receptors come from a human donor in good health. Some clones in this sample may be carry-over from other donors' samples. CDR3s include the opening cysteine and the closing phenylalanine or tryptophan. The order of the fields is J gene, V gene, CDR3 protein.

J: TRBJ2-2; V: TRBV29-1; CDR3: CSVVSQGMDTGELFF
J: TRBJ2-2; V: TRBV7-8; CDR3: CASNTELGLAVPGELFF
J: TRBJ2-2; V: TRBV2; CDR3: CASESDPGGTGELFF
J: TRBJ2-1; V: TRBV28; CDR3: CASSFGRNNEQFF
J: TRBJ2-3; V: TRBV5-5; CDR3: CASSLARGVDTQYF
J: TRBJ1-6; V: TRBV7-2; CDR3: CASSPQSNSPLHF
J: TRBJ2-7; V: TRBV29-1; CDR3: CSVLGQGPYEQYF
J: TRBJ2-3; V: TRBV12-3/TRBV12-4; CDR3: CASSPFLAGGRSTDTQYF
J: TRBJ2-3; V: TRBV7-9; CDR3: CASSFASLAGGTTDTQYF
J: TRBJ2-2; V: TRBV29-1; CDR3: CSVVGHSTGELFF
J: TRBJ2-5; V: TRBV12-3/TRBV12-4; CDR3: CASSSWTSGGPQETQYF
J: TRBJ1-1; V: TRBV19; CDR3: CASIRATSAFMNTEAFF
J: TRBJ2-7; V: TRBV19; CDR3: CASSLRDTDLYEQYF
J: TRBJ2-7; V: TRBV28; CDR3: CASSLGTHSYEQYF
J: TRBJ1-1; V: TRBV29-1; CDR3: CSVWTPGNTEAFF
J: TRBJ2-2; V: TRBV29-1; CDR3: CSVDQLAGGPKNTGELFF
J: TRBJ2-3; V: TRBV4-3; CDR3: CASSQEGLAADTQYF
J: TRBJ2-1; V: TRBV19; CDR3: CASSSALAGGQYNEQFF
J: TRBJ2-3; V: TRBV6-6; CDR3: CASSYSPGGDTQYF
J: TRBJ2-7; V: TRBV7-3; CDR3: CASSSYSGAYEQYF
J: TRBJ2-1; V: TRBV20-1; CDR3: CSAREQSSYNEQFF
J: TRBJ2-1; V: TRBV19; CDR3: CASSRDRGHVNEQFF
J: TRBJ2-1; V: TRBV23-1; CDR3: CASSQFVYNEQFF